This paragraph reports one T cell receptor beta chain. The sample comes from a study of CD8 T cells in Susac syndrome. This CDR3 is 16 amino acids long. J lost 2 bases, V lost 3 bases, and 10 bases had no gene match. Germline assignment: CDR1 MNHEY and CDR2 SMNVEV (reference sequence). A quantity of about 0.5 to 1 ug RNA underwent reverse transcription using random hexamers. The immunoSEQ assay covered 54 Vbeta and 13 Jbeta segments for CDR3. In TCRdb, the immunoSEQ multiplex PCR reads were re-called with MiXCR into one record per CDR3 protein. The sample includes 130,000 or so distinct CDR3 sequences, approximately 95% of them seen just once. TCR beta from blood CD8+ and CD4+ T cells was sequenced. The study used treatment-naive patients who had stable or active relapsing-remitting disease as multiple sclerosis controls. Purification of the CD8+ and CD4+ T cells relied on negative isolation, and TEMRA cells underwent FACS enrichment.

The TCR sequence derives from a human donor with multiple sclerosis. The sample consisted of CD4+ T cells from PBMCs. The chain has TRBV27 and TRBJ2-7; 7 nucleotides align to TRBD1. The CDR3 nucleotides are TGTGCCAGCAGTTTTTGGTCCCGGCAGGGGGCCTACGAGCAGTACTTC. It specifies CASSFWSRQGAYEQYF.